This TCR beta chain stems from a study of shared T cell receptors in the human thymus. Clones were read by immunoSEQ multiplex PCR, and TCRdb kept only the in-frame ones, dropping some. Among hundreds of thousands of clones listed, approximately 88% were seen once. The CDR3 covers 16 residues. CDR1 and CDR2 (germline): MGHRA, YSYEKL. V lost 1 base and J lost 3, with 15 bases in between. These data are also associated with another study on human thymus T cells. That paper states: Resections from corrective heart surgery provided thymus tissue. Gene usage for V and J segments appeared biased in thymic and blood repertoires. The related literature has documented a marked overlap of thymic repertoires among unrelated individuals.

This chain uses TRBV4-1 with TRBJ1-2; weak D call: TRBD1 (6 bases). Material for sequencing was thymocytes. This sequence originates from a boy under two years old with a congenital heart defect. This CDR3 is CASSQVRTASYYGYTF. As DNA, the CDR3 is TGCGCCAGCAGCCAAGTTAGGACAGCCTCCTACTATGGCTACACCTTC.